This is a list of T cell receptor beta chains from one sample in a study of blood T cell repertoires in COVID-19. Data came from immunoSEQ multiplex PCR; TCRdb stores just in-frame clones and leaves some out. Of 150,000 to 200,000 clones listed, less than 85% were seen once; the top ten hold around 2.9%. Specimen: peripheral blood. The receptor set was obtained from a woman aged 80 or older with acute or convalescent COVID-19. The CDR3 runs from the conserved cysteine through the conserved F or W. A D gene is named only where the DNA matches it firmly. Some rows have no size entry. The others give once, few or many, or a class for an expanded clone.

d_gene,j_gene,v_gene,abundance,CDR3nt,CDR3aa
.,TRBJ1-4,TRBV7-2,.,TGTGCCAGCAGCCCGGGAAGTAAGGTGGGGAAACTGTTTTTT,CASSPGSKVGKLFF
TRBD2,TRBJ2-3,TRBV28,.,TGTGCCAGCAGTCGAGTAGCGGGAGGGCCCGCAGATACGCAGTATTTT,CASSRVAGGPADTQYF
TRBD1,TRBJ2-5,TRBV28,medium-sized,TGTGCCAGCAGCCCCCGGGACAGGGCCGCGGGGACCCAGTACTTC,CASSPRDRAAGTQYF
TRBD2,TRBJ2-1,TRBV5-6,few,TGTGCCAGCAGCTTGTCCATGGGACTAGCAGGAAGGAATGAGCAGTTCTTC,CASSLSMGLAGRNEQFF
TRBD2,TRBJ2-1,TRBV19,few,TGTGCCAGTAGTAATTTCGCGGGAGCCAATGAGCAGTTCTTC,CASSNFAGANEQFF
.,TRBJ2-3,TRBV3-1/TRBV3-2,.,TGTGCCAGCAGCCCTAGTGGCTCAGATACGCAGTATTTT,CASSPSGSDTQYF
TRBD1,TRBJ1-2,TRBV5-1,.,TGCGCCAGCAGCGCCTCCGGGACAGGGGTGGATGGCTACACCTTC,CASSASGTGVDGYTF
.,TRBJ2-5,TRBV14,.,TGTGCCAGCAGCCAAAACCCAGGCCCTGGAGAGACCCAGTACTTC,CASSQNPGPGETQYF
TRBD1,TRBJ2-7,TRBV9,.,TGTGCCAGCAGCGCCCAAGGACAGGGACGCTACGAGCAGTACTTC,CASSAQGQGRYEQYF
.,TRBJ1-4,TRBV2,.,TGTGCCAGCGGAGGACAGTTAACAACTAATGAAAAACTGTTTTTT,CASGGQLTTNEKLFF
TRBD2,TRBJ2-7,TRBV5-1,.,TGCGCCAGCAGCCAGGAGGGACTACCCTACGAGCAGTACTTC,CASSQEGLPYEQYF
.,TRBJ1-5,TRBV28,.,TGTGCCAGCAGTCCAGGTAGCAATCAGCCCCAGCATTTT,CASSPGSNQPQHF
.,TRBJ2-6,TRBV6-4,.,TGTGCCAGCAGTACCGGGAGCTCTGGGGCCAACGTCCTGACTTTC,CASSTGSSGANVLTF
.,TRBJ1-1,TRBV13,.,TGTGCCAGCAGCTTAGACCGTCAGGCGTCTGAAGCTTTCTTT,CASSLDRQASEAFF
.,TRBJ2-7,TRBV27,.,TGTGCCAGCAGTTCCGTGGGCAGGTTATACTACGAGCAGTACTTC,CASSSVGRLYYEQYF
TRBD1,TRBJ1-1,TRBV19,few,TGTGCCAGTATTCAGCGGGACAGGGTCACTGAAGCTTTCTTT,CASIQRDRVTEAFF
.,TRBJ2-5,TRBV6-5,.,TGTGCCAGCAGTTACTCGGGGCAGGGGTTAAGCGAGACCCAGTACTTC,CASSYSGQGLSETQYF
.,TRBJ1-2,TRBV6-5,.,TGTGCCAGCAGGGATGCGGGCCGCCACAGGGATGGCTACACCTTC,CASRDAGRHRDGYTF